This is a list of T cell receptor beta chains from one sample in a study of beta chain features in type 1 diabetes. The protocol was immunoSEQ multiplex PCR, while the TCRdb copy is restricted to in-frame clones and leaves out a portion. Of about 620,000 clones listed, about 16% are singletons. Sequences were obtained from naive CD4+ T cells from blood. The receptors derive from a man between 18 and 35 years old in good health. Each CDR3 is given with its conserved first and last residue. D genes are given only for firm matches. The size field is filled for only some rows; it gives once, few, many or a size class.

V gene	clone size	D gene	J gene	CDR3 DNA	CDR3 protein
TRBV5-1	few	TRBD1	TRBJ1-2	TGCGCCAGCAGCTTGGCCCACGGGGACAGGGGCTATGGCTACACCTTC	CASSLAHGDRGYGYTF
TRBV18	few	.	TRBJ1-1	TGTGCCAGCTCAACGTTACAGGGTAGCACTGAAGCTTTCTTT	CASSTLQGSTEAFF
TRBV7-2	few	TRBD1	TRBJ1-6	TGTGCCAGCAGCACCGGACAGGGCGGTTCACCCCTCCACTTT	CASSTGQGGSPLHF
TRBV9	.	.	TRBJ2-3	TGTGCCAGCAGCGTAGCCGGGGAGCGAGGCACAGATACGCAGTATTTT	CASSVAGERGTDTQYF
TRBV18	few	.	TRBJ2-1	TGTGCCAGCTCACCGGACTTAATCTCCTACAATGAGCAGTTCTTC	CASSPDLISYNEQFF
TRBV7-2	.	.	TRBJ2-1	TGTGCCAGCAGCTTTCGTTCGGGTGGGGGGCTCTCCTACAATGAGCAGTTCTTC	CASSFRSGGGLSYNEQFF
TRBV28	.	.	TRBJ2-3	TGTGCCAGCCAAGGAGCCCCGGAGGATACGCAGTATTTT	CASQGAPEDTQYF
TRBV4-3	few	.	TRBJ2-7	TGCGCCAGCAGCCCATCCGTGGGATTCTCCTACGAGCAGTACTTC	CASSPSVGFSYEQYF
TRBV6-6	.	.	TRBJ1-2	TGTGCCAGCAGTTCACAGCAAGCCTATGGCTACACCTTC	CASSSQQAYGYTF
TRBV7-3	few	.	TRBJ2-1	TGTGCCAGCAGCTCGACAGGAAACAATGAGCAGTTCTTC	CASSSTGNNEQFF
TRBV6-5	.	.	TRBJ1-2	TGTGCCAGCAGGAGGGGGACCGGGACTAACTATGGCTACACCTTC	CASRRGTGTNYGYTF
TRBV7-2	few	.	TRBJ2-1	TGTGCCATAGCCCCTGATGGGAGCTCCTACAATGAGCAGTTCTTC	CAIAPDGSSYNEQFF
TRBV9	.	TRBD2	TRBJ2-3	TGTGCCAGCAGCGTAGCTGGTAGCGGGAGGGTCACAGATACGCAGTATTTT	CASSVAGSGRVTDTQYF
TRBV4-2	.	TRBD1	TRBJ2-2	TGTGCCAGCAGCCAAGCCACAGGGGGGAAGAACACCGGGGAGCTGTTTTTT	CASSQATGGKNTGELFF
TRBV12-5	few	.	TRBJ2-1	.	CASGFGEGGLHYNEQFF
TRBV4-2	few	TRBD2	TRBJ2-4	TGTGCCAGCAGCCAAGACGCTAGCGGGGGAGCGGATTCAGCCAAAAACATTCAGTACTTC	CASSQDASGGADSAKNIQYF
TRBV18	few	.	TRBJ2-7	TGTGCCAGCTCACCATCCCGCGGAGGACCCTACGAGCAGTACTTC	CASSPSRGGPYEQYF